Only a few counts were recorded for the clone carrying this T cell receptor beta chain. The CDR3 sequence is 14 residues long. V lost 3 bases, J lost 7 bases, and 13 bases lay in between. From germline, CDR1 is KGHSH and CDR2 LQKENI. This sample is part of a study of blood T cell repertoires in COVID-19. Overall study: Sites in the United States, Italy and Spain provided acute and convalescent COVID-19 samples. Sample material is recorded as cDNA or gDNA derived from T cells, B-cell-depleted T cells, or PBMCs.

Only in-frame clones appear in the TCRdb table, and some are missing; sequencing was by immunoSEQ multiplex PCR. The table records about 200,000 clones, 86% of them present only once. The sequencing input was peripheral blood. The TCR sequence derives from a woman in her forties or fifties with COVID-19, enrolled during active disease. The chain joins TRBV18 to TRBJ1-5; D is unresolved. CDR3 residues: CASSPLGREQPQHF. CDR3 sequence (DNA): TGTGCCAGCTCACCTCTAGGGAGGGAACAGCCCCAGCATTTT.